A single sample is the source of the 5 T cell receptor beta chains below, sequenced in a study of shared clonotypes between healthy human individuals. Clones were sequenced by immunoSEQ multiplex PCR, and TCRdb holds only the in-frame ones, with some missing. The sample has 1 million to 1.2 million clones, approximately 77% seen once. Source material: memory CD4+ T cells from PBMCs. Subset in this sample: CD45RA-negative fraction. All receptors derive from a young man in good health. Some clones in this sample may be carry-over from other donors' samples.

This clone has just one count. This chain links TRBV5-4 with TRBJ1-4, with D unclear. Germline-derived CDR1 and CDR2 are SGHNT and YYREEE (reference sequence). The CDR3 contains 13 residues. Trimming stripped 0 bases from V and 8 bases from J, with 8 bases between. The CDR3 loop reads CASSLGPTEKLFF. The DNA for the CDR3 is TGTGCCAGCAGCTTGGGGCCCACAGAAAAACTGTTTTTT.

Here the CDR3 DNA reads TGTGCCAGCAGGACAGGGGGCGCGCAGACCCAGTACTTC. Translation: CASRTGGAQTQYF. The chain couples TRBV7-2 to TRBJ2-5; 10 bases line up with TRBD1. The CDR3 contains 13 residues. Germline V gene data show CDR1 as SGHTA and CDR2 as FQGNSA. V shed 6 bases, J shed 6 bases, and the junction held 4 bases outside the gene matches. Full variable domain (outside the CDR3, taken from reference TRBV7-2 and TRBJ2-5): GAGVSQSPSNKVTEKGKDVELRCDPISGHTALYWYRQSLGQGLEFLIYFQGNSAPDKSGLPSDRFSAERTGGSVSTLTIQRTQQEDSAVYLCASRTGGAQTQYFGPGTRLLVL.

Details on this clone: Other nucleotide sequences from this sample produce the same CDR3. In DNA, the CDR3 is TGTGCCAGCAGCTTGGGGAGAGGGCGTCGGGAGCAGTACTTC. Its translation is CASSLGRGRREQYF. V is TRBV7-2 and J is TRBJ2-7; possible D gene TRBD2, 5 bases. The CDR3 totals 14 residues. V lost 3 bases and J 7 bases, leaving 16 bases between the germline ends. The germline V gene has CDR1 SGHTA and CDR2 FQGNSA.

The CDR3 DNA reads TGCGCCAGCAGGTCTCGGACAGGGAGAGACAATGAGCAGTTCTTC. Translated: CASRSRTGRDNEQFF. V gene TRBV5-1 combines with J gene TRBJ2-1; 8 bases agree with TRBD1. The CDR3 is made up of 15 amino acids. The ends lost 5 bases at V and 5 bases at J; junction bases unmatched: 9. In germline, CDR1 is SGHRS, CDR2 YFSETQ.

The chain joins TRBV7-2 to TRBJ2-1, with D possibly being TRBD1 or TRBD2 (6 bases each). The CDR3 sequence is 16 residues long. Germline V gene lookup returns CDR1 SGHTA and CDR2 FQGNSA. V was trimmed by 1 base and J by 0 bases, leaving 10 bases between them. This CDR3 is CASSLGGAVSYNEQFF. As DNA, the CDR3 is TGTGCCAGCAGCTTAGGGGGGGCTGTCTCCTACAATGAGCAGTTCTTC.